These 23 T cell receptor beta chains originate from one sample sequenced in a study of T-cell memory formation after mild COVID-19. Each CDR3 protein gets one entry after TCRdb re-called the 5' RACE reads with MiXCR. The sample includes some 69,000 distinct CDR3 sequences, 15% to 20% seen only once; the top ten take 30% to 35%. The specimen was PBMCs or a T cell subset sorted from them (not recorded which). These receptors were obtained from an adult woman who had mild COVID-19 (a few samples of this study predate the infection). Cell type and time point are not known.

This clonotype was counted between two and nine times. This chain connects TRBV10-3 to TRBJ2-5; 8 bases match TRBD1. This CDR3 spans 16 amino acids. The V gene end was trimmed by 2 bases and the J gene end by 4 bases; junction bases not matched to a gene: 9. Germline CDR1 is ENHRY and CDR2 is SYGVKD. CDR3 region: CAISEKDRDGPETQYF. For the CDR3, the DNA is TGTGCCATCAGTGAGAAGGACAGGGATGGGCCAGAGACCCAGTACTTC.

Only a few counts were recorded for this clonotype. V usage is TRBV9 and J usage is TRBJ2-3; D unclear. The CDR3 loop spans 14 amino acids. Germline assignment: CDR1 SGDLS and CDR2 YYNGEE. V lost 0 bases and J lost 2, with 7 bases in between. CDR3 sequence (DNA): TGTGCCAGCAGCGTAGGGGGTGTCACAGATACGCAGTATTTT. Translation: CASSVGGVTDTQYF.

The chain joins TRBV6-5 to TRBJ1-1, with D perhaps matching TRBD1 (5 bases). The CDR3 extends over 16 amino acids. Per germline, CDR1 MNHEY and CDR2 SVGAGI. Trimming removed 5 bases at V and 6 bases at J, with 22 bases between. The CDR3 nucleotides read TGTGCCAGCAGTGCCGAATATCAGGGTATTCGGGCTGAAGCTTTCTTT. Translation: CASSAEYQGIRAEAFF.

The rearrangement uses TRBV15 and TRBJ2-1; D gene uncertain. V shed 3 bases and J shed 3 bases, with 6 bases lying between them. The germline V gene encodes CDR1 LNHNV and CDR2 YYDKDF (reference sequence). This CDR3 spans 13 amino acids. The CDR3 nucleotides are TGTGCCACCAGCAGGACCCGCTACAATGAGCAGTTCTTC. Translation: CATSRTRYNEQFF.

The chain joins TRBV12-3 or TRBV12-4 to TRBJ2-1, with no clear D. The CDR3 spans 13 residues. V was trimmed by 3 bases and J by 5 bases, leaving 8 bases between them. In DNA, the CDR3 is TGTGCCAGCAGTTTGTCTCCCGACAATGAGCAGTTCTTC. Translation: CASSLSPDNEQFF.

The rearrangement links TRBV7-8 to TRBJ2-1, with 9 bases fitting TRBD2. Germline values: CDR1 SGHVS, CDR2 FQNEAQ. With V trimmed by 1 base and J by 6 bases, 7 bases remained unmatched. The CDR3 has 16 amino acids. The CDR3 loop is CASSLGASGTFNEQFF. CDR3 coding DNA: TGTGCCAGCAGCTTAGGGGCTAGCGGGACCTTCAATGAGCAGTTCTTC.

The genes are TRBV4-3 and TRBJ2-5, with 8 bases lining up with TRBD1. CDR1 is LGHNA and CDR2 is YSLEER in the germline V gene. The V and J ends lost 5 bases and 5 bases, in that order; junction bases with no gene match: 10. The CDR3 runs 15 residues. The CDR3 loop reads CASSGGTGQSETQYF. The DNA of the CDR3 is TGCGCCAGCAGCGGGGGGACAGGCCAATCGGAGACCCAGTACTTC.

This clonotype was counted a few times. The V gene is TRBV4-1, the J gene TRBJ1-1; D is perhaps TRBD1 (5 bases). Trimming took 0 bases from V and 1 from J, leaving 12 bases between them. The CDR3 runs to 16 residues. Germline assignment: CDR1 MGHRA and CDR2 YSYEKL. The CDR3 region is CASSQDWAGPNTEAFF. CDR3 sequence (DNA): TGCGCCAGCAGCCAAGATTGGGCAGGGCCGAACACTGAAGCTTTCTTT.

This clonotype was seen a few times. The rearrangement links TRBV5-5 to TRBJ2-2; D call uncertain. V shed 5 bases and J shed 2 bases, with 7 bases lying between them. Germline CDR1 is SGHKS and CDR2 is YYEKEE (reference sequence). The CDR3 runs 13 residues. CDR3 sequence (DNA): TGTGCCAGCAGGGAGATTAACACCGGGGAGCTGTTTTTT. This gives the protein CASREINTGELFF.

Ten or more counts support this clonotype. The chain couples TRBV5-1 to TRBJ1-1; 8 nucleotides agree with TRBD1. J was trimmed by 1 base and V by 4 bases; bases with no gene match: 3. Germline CDR1 SGHRS, CDR2 YFSETQ. CDR3 length: 14 amino acids. The CDR3 spells CASSPGTGNTEAFF. DNA for the CDR3: TGCGCCAGCAGCCCCGGGACAGGGAACACTGAAGCTTTCTTT.

The chain combines TRBV6-2 or TRBV6-3 with TRBJ2-3; D is unresolved. Germline V gene sequence: CDR1 MNHEY, CDR2 SVGEGT. Between the trimmed V and J ends, which lost 0 bases and 0 bases, there was a span of 10 bases. The CDR3 runs 16 residues. The CDR3 spells CASSYSAGSSTDTQYF. The CDR3 bases are TGTGCCAGCAGTTACTCGGCAGGCTCTAGCACAGATACGCAGTATTTT.

This clonotype was observed a handful of times. The chain employs TRBV4-1 and TRBJ1-2, with a possible D match to TRBD1 (5 bases). The CDR3 loop spans 14 amino acids. Trimming left V 0 bases short and J 2 bases short, with 7 bases between. Germline CDR1 MGHRA, CDR2 YSYEKL. CDR3 amino acids: CASSQDQGNYGYTF. The CDR3 DNA reads as TGCGCCAGCAGCCAAGATCAGGGAAACTATGGCTACACCTTC.

This clonotype came up a few times. The V call is TRBV11-2, the J call TRBJ2-7, with 8 bases identical to TRBD2. Germline trimming cut 5 bases from V and 12 bases from J; bases unmatched to any gene: 15. The CDR3 is 14 amino acids. CDR1 is SGHAT and CDR2 is FQNNGV in the germline V gene. CDR3 protein: CASSPPWLAGGRYF. CDR3 bases: TGTGCCAGCAGCCCACCATGGCTAGCGGGCGGACGGTACTTC.

The rearrangement links TRBV5-6 to TRBJ2-5; D not resolved. This CDR3 is built from 14 residues. The V end was cut by 4 bases, the J end by 1 base, with 11 bases between. Germline values: CDR1 SGHDT, CDR2 YYEEEE. The CDR3 loop is CASSRYGFQETQYF. In DNA form, the CDR3 reads TGTGCCAGCAGCCGGTACGGTTTCCAAGAGACCCAGTACTTC.

This clonotype was counted many times. The rearrangement uses TRBV4-1 and TRBJ2-3; D gene unclear. Germline values: CDR1 MGHRA, CDR2 YSYEKL. V lost 1 base, J lost 4 bases, and 12 bases lay in between. The CDR3 is 15 amino acids. In nucleotides, the CDR3 is TGCGCCAGCAGCCAAGTGAATCCGAGCCCAGATACGCAGTATTTT. It specifies CASSQVNPSPDTQYF.

Relative to its sample, this clonotype is medium-sized. J is TRBJ1-1 and V is TRBV5-1, with D possibly matching TRBD1 (5 bases). Trimming removed 1 base from V and 1 base from J, with 8 bases in between. The CDR3 runs to 14 residues. Germline lookup yields CDR1 SGHRS and CDR2 YFSETQ. The CDR3: CASSLWQGNTEAFF. The CDR3 nucleotides read TGCGCCAGCAGCTTGTGGCAGGGGAACACTGAAGCTTTCTTT.

This clonotype was found a few times. This sequence joins TRBV12-3 or TRBV12-4 and TRBJ2-7, with 8 bases lining up with TRBD2. V shed 3 bases, J shed 3 bases, and the junction held 10 bases outside the gene matches. This CDR3 comprises 16 residues. CDR3 sequence reads: CASSFGRDSRFYEQYF. For the CDR3, the DNA is TGTGCCAGCAGTTTCGGGAGGGACTCGCGGTTCTACGAGCAGTACTTC.

This clonotype was picked up a small number of times. The CDR3 spells CASSLAEQGGYTF. For the CDR3, the DNA is TGTGCCAGCAGCTTAGCAGAGCAGGGGGGCTACACCTTC. The chain has TRBV7-6 and TRBJ1-2; D possibly corresponds to TRBD1 (6 bases). V was cut by 0 bases and J by 8 bases, with 10 bases left in between. The CDR3 sequence is 13 residues long. CDR1 and CDR2 (germline): SGHVS, FNYEAQ. Supplemented by reference TRBV7-6 and TRBJ1-2, the full variable domain reads GAGVSQSPRYKVTKRGQDVALRCDPISGHVSLYWYRQALGQGPEFLTYFNYEAQQDKSGLPNDRFSAERPEGSISTLTIQRTEQRDSAMYRCASSLAEQGGYTFGSGTRLTVV.

Written as DNA, the CDR3 is TGCGCCAGCGGCCGGGACAGCGCCTACAATGAGCAGTTCTTC. Residues: CASGRDSAYNEQFF. V usage is TRBV5-1 and J usage is TRBJ2-1; 7 bases line up with TRBD1. The germline gives CDR1 SGHRS, CDR2 YFSETQ. After removal of 7 bases from V and 2 bases from J, the junction contained 6 bases not matched to a gene. This CDR3 has 14 amino acids. The full variable domain, its missing parts supplied by reference TRBV5-1 and TRBJ2-1, is KAGVTQTPRYLIKTRGQQVTLSCSPISGHRSVSWYQQTPGQGLQFLFEYFSETQRNKGNFPGRFSGRQFSNSRSEMNVSTLELGDSALYLCASGRDSAYNEQFFGPGTRLTVL.

The chain recombines TRBV6-2 or TRBV6-3 with TRBJ1-5; D not certain. The CDR3 is 14 amino acids. V shed 3 bases and J shed 2 bases, with 8 bases lying between them. Per germline, CDR1 MNHEY and CDR2 SVGEGT. The chain's CDR3 is CASSYSQGNQPQHF. The CDR3 coding sequence is TGTGCCAGCAGTTATAGCCAGGGCAATCAGCCCCAGCATTTT.

Only a few counts were recorded for this clonotype. This rearrangement joins TRBV20-1 to TRBJ2-7, with D possibly matching TRBD2 (7 bases). The germline V gene has CDR1 DFQATT and CDR2 SNEGSKA (reference sequence). CDR3 length: 15 residues. V lost 6 bases and J lost 0, with 18 bases in between. In nucleotides, the CDR3 is TGCAGTGCCGTTCCGGGGGGCCACCGCTCCTACGAGCAGTACTTC. Translated, it gives CSAVPGGHRSYEQYF.

This clonotype has more than one count but fewer than ten. V usage is TRBV5-1 and J usage is TRBJ2-1, with 12 nucleotides matching TRBD2. CDR3 length equals 19 residues. Trimming cost V 0 bases and J 0 bases; bases outside gene matches: 7. CDR1 and CDR2 (germline): SGHRS, YFSETQ. CDR3 region: CASSLAGLAGMGSYNEQFF. CDR3 DNA sequence: TGCGCCAGCAGCTTGGCCGGACTAGCGGGAATGGGCTCCTACAATGAGCAGTTCTTC.

This clonotype was found a few times. The chain uses TRBV27 and TRBJ2-7; D unresolved. The CDR3 is 14 residues long. Germline V gene data show CDR1 as MNHEY and CDR2 as SMNVEV (reference sequence). The germline V and J ends were trimmed by 7 bases and 1 base, with 14 bases remaining between them. The DNA for the CDR3 is TGTGCCAGCACCCCGGCGCACAGATCCTACGAGCAGTACTTC. Its protein product is CASTPAHRSYEQYF.